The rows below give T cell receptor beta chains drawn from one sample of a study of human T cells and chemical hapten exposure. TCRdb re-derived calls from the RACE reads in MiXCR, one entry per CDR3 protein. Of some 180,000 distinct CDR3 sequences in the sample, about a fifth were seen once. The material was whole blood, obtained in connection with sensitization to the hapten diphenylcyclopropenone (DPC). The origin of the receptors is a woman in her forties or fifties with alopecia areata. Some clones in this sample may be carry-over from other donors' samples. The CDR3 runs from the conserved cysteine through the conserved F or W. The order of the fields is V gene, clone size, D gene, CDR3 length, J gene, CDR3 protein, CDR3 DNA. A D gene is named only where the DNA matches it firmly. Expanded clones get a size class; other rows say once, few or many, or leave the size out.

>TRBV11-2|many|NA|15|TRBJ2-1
CASSLVLGGYNEQFF
TGTGCCAGCAGCTTGGTTCTAGGGGGCTACAATGAGCAGTTCTTC
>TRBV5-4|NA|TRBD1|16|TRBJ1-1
CASSVAYRGQWTEAFF
TGTGCCAGCAGCGTAGCCTACAGGGGGCAATGGACTGAAGCTTTCTTT
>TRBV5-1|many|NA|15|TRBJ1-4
CASSAAAHPNEKLFF
TGCGCCAGCAGCGCCGCCGCCCATCCCAATGAAAAACTGTTTTTT
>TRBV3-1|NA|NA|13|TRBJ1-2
CASSHYRDGGYTF
TGTGCCAGCAGCCACTACAGGGACGGTGGCTACACCTTC
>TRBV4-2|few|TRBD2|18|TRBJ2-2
CASSQGTSGEAYTGELFF
TGTGCCAGCAGCCAGGGGACTAGCGGGGAGGCGTACACCGGGGAGCTGTTTTTT
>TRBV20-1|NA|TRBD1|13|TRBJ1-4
CSVLDRVFEKLFF
TGCAGTGTTCTTGACAGGGTATTCGAAAAACTGTTTTTT
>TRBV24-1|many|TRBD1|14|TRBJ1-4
CATSDPGTGGKLFF
TGTGCCACCAGTGATCCCGGGACAGGAGGAAAACTGTTTTTT
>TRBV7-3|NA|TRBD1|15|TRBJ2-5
CASSSHPGQQETQYF
TGTGCCAGCAGCTCCCATCCGGGACAGCAAGAGACCCAGTACTTC
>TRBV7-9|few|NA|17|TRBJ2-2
CASSTTSGGVHTGELFF
TGTGCCAGCAGCACAACGTCCGGAGGAGTTCACACCGGGGAGCTGTTTTTT
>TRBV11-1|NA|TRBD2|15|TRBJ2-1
CASRARGSSYNEQFF
TGTGCCAGCCGCGCGCGGGGGAGCTCCTACAATGAGCAGTTCTTC
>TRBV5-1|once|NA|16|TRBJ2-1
CASSLRPGGPTNEQFF
TGCGCCAGCAGCCTAAGACCGGGGGGCCCCACAAATGAGCAGTTCTTC
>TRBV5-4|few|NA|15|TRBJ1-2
CASSLGGQGQSGYTF
TGTGCCAGCAGCTTGGGGGGGCAGGGGCAGAGTGGCTACACCTTC
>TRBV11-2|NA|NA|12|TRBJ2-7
CASSATSYEQYF
TGTGCCAGCAGCGCCACCTCCTACGAGCAGTACTTC
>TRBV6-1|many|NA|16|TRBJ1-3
CASSGSGRFTGNTIYF
TGTGCCAGCAGTGGGTCTGGGAGGTTCACTGGAAACACCATATATTTT
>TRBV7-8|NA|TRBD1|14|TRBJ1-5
CASSLRDRDQPQHF
TGTGCCAGCAGCTTGAGGGACAGGGATCAGCCCCAGCATTTT
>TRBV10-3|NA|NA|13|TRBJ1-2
CAISEQTNYGYTF
TGTGCCATCAGTGAACAGACTAACTATGGCTACACCTTC
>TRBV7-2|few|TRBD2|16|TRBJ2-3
CASSPAGGRSTDTQYF
TGTGCCAGCAGCCCGGCGGGCGGGAGGAGCACAGATACGCAGTATTTT
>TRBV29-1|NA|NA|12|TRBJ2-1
CSARRFGNEQFF
TGCAGCGCCCGACGGTTTGGCAATGAGCAGTTCTTC
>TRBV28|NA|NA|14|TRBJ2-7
CASRTGTYNYEQYF
TGTGCCAGCAGGACCGGGACTTATAACTACGAGCAGTACTTC
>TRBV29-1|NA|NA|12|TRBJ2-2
CSVRLGTGELFF
TGCAGCGTTAGGTTAGGCACCGGGGAGCTGTTTTTT
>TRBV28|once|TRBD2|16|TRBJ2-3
CASSSPIAGYIDTQYF
TGTGCCAGCAGTTCTCCCATAGCGGGATACATAGATACGCAGTATTTT
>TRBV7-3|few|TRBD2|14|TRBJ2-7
CASSHSGRTAEQYF
TGTGCCAGCAGCCATAGCGGGAGGACCGCCGAGCAGTACTTC
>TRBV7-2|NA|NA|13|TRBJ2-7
CASSLPGSYEQYF
TGTGCCAGCAGCTTACCAGGGAGCTACGAGCAGTACTTC
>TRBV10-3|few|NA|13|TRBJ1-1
CAIGRDPRTEAFF
TGTGCCATCGGTAGGGACCCCAGGACTGAAGCTTTCTTT
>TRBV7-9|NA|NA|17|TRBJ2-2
CASSLAVTGWSSGELFF
TGTGCCAGCAGCTTAGCCGTCACAGGGTGGAGTTCCGGGGAGCTGTTTTTT
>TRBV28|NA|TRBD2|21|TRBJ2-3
CASSLWGVRASGEASTDTQYF
TGTGCCAGCAGTTTATGGGGGGTCCGGGCTAGCGGGGAAGCTAGCACAGATACGCAGTATTTT
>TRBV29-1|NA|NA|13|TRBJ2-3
CSVEEGGADTQYF
TGCAGCGTTGAGGAGGGGGGGGCAGATACGCAGTATTTT
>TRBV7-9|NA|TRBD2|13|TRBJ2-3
CASEAGVADTQYF
TGTGCCAGCGAGGCGGGAGTAGCAGATACGCAGTATTTT
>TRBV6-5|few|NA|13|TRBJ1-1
CASSYGQNTEAFF
TGTGCCAGCAGTTACGGACAAAACACTGAAGCTTTCTTT
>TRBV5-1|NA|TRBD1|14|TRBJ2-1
CASSFPGTGDVQFF
TGCGCCAGCAGCTTTCCCGGGACAGGAGATGTGCAGTTCTTC
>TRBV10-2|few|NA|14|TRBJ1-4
CASSDRGDGEKLFF
TGCGCCAGCAGTGATAGAGGAGATGGTGAAAAACTGTTTTTT
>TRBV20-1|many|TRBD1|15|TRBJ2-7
CSAPGQGLYSYEQYF
TGCAGTGCCCCCGGACAGGGGCTTTACAGCTACGAGCAGTACTTC
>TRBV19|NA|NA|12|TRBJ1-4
CASSTRTEKLFF
TGTGCCAGTAGTACAAGGACAGAAAAACTGTTTTTT
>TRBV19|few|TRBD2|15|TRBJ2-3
CASSMASGYTDTQYF
TGTGCCAGTAGTATGGCTAGCGGATACACAGATACGCAGTATTTT
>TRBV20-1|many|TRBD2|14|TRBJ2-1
CSASGLAGGNEQFF
TGCAGTGCTAGCGGACTAGCGGGAGGCAATGAGCAGTTCTTC
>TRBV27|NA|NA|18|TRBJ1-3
CASSLGISFWGSGNTIYF
TGTGCCAGCAGTTTAGGGATAAGTTTCTGGGGCTCTGGAAACACCATATATTTT
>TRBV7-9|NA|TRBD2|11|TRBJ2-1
CASSPPGLAFF
TGTGCCAGCAGCCCTCCGGGACTAGCCTTCTTC
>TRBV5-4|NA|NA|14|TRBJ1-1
CASSSQPENTEAFF
TGTGCCAGCAGCTCGCAACCCGAGAACACTGAAGCTTTCTTT